This TCR beta chain originates from a study of control samples from healthy donors and cancer patients. The table came from immunoSEQ multiplex PCR; TCRdb's copy has only in-frame clones and leaves some out. The repertoire includes about 190,000 clones, approximately 91% of them detected once, and 1.8% sits in the top ten. The CDR3 runs 12 residues. V shed 3 bases and J shed 8 bases, with 10 bases lying between them. Germline assignment: CDR1 MDHEN and CDR2 SYDVKM. The clonotype was recovered from a young man in good health. The chain combines TRBV28 with TRBJ1-1; D not certain. The specimen sequenced was blood. This CDR3 is CASSFLGEEAFF. The CDR3 nucleotides read TGTGCCAGCAGTTTCTTGGGAGAGGAAGCTTTCTTT.